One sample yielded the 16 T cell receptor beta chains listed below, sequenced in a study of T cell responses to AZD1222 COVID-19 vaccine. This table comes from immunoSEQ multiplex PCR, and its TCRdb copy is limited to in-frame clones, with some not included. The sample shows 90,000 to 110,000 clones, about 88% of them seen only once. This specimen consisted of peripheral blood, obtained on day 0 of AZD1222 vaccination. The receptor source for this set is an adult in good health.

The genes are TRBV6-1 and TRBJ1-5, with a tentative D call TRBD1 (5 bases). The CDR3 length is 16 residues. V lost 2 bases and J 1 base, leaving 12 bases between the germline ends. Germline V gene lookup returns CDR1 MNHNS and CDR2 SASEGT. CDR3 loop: CASSERGVGSNQPQHF. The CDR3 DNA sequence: TGTGCCAGCAGTGAACGAGGGGTAGGCAGCAATCAGCCCCAGCATTTT.

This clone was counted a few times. The CDR3 loop reads CASSAQSSFRETQYF. DNA of the CDR3: TGTGCCAGCAGCGCTCAGTCGTCTTTCAGGGAGACCCAGTACTTC. This rearrangement joins TRBV7-2 to TRBJ2-5, with unresolved D. Trimming left V 5 bases short and J 5 bases short, with 18 bases between. The germline gives CDR1 SGHTA, CDR2 FQGNSA. The CDR3 is made up of 15 amino acids.

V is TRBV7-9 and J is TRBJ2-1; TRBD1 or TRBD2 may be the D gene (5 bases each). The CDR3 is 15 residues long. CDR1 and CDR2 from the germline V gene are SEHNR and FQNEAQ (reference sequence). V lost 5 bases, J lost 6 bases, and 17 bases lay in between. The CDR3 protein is CASSDVLRGGNEQFF. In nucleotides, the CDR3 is TGTGCCAGCAGCGACGTCCTGAGGGGCGGCAATGAGCAGTTCTTC.

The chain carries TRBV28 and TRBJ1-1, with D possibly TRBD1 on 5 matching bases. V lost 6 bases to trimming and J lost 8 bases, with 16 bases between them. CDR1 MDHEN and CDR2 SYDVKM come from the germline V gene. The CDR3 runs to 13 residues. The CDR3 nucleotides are TGTGCCAGCAGAGGCTATAGCGCAGGGGAAGCTTTCTTT. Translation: CASRGYSAGEAFF.

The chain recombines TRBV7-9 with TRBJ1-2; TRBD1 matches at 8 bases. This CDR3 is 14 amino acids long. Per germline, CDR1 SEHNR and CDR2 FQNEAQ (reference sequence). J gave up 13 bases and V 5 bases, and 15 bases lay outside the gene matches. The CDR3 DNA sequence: TGTGCCAGCAGCGGGAGGGGAGGACAGGGTTCCTCCACCTTC. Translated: CASSGRGGQGSSTF.

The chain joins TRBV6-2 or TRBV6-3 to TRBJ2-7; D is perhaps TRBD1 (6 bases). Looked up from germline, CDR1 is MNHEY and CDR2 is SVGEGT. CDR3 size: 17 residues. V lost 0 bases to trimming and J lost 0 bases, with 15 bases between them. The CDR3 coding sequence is TGTGCCAGCAGTTACTCGTTCAGGGCAGGGGCCTCCTACGAGCAGTACTTC. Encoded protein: CASSYSFRAGASYEQYF.

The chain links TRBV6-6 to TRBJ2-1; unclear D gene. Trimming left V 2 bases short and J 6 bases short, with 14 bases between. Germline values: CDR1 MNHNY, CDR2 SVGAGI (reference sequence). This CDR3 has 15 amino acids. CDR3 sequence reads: CASSYPTGTGNEQFF. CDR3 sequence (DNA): TGTGCCAGCAGTTACCCCACCGGAACGGGCAATGAGCAGTTCTTC.

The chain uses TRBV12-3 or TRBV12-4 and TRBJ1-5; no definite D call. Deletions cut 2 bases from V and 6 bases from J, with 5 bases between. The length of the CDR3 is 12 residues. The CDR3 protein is CASSLSRQPQHF. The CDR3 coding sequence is TGTGCCAGCAGTTTATCTCGTCAGCCCCAGCATTTT.

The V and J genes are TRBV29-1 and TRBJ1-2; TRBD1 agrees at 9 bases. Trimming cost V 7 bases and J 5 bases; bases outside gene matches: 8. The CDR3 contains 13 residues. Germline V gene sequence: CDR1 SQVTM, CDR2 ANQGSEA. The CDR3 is CSAIDRGGYGYTF. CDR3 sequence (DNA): TGCAGCGCTATAGACAGGGGGGGTTATGGCTACACCTTC.

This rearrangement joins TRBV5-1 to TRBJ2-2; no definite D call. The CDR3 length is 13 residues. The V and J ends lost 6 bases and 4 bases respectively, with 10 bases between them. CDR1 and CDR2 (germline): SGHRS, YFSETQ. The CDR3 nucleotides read TGCGCCAGCAACCCTGTTGGCACCGGGGAGCTGTTTTTT. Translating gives CASNPVGTGELFF.

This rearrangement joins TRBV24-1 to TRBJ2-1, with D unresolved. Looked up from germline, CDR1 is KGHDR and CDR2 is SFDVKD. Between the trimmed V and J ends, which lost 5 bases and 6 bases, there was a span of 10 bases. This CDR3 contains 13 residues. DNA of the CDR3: TGTGCCACCAGTGTCCGAGATGGCAATGAGCAGTTCTTC. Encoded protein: CATSVRDGNEQFF.

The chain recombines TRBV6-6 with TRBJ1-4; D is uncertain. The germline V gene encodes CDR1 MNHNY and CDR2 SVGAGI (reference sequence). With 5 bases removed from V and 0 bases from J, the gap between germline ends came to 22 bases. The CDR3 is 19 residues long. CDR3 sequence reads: CASSPQRLSDLPTNEKLFF. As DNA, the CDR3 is TGTGCCAGCAGTCCCCAGAGGCTCAGCGACCTTCCAACTAATGAAAAACTGTTTTTT.

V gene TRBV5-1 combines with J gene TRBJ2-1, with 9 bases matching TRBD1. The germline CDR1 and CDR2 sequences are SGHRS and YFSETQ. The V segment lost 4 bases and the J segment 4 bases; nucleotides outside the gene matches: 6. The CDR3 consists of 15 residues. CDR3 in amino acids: CASSLQGAEYNEQFF. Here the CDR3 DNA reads TGCGCCAGCAGCCTACAGGGGGCCGAATACAATGAGCAGTTCTTC.

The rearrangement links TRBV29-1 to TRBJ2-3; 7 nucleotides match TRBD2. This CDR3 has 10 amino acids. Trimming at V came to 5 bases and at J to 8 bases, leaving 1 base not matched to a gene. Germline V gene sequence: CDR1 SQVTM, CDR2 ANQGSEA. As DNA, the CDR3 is TGCAGCGTTTGGGGGGGTACGCAGTATTTT. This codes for CSVWGGTQYF.

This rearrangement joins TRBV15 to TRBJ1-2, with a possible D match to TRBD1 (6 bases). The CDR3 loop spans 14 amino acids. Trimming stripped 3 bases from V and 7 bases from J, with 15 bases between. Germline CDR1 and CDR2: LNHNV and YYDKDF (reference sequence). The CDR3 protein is CATSRRTVPGGYTF. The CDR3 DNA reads TGTGCCACCAGCAGGAGGACAGTTCCTGGTGGCTACACCTTC. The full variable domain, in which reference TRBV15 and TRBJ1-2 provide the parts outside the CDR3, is DAMVIQNPRYQVTQFGKPVTLSCSQTLNHNVMYWYQQKSSQAPKLLFHYYDKDFNNEADTPDNFQSRRPNTSFCFLDIRSPGLGDTAMYLCATSRRTVPGGYTFGSGTRLTVV.

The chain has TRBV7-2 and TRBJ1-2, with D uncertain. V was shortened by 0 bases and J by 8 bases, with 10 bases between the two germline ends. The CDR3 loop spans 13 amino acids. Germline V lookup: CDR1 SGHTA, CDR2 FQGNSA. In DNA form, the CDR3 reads TGTGCCAGCAGCTTAGCGGAGGGTACCGGCTACACCTTC. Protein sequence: CASSLAEGTGYTF. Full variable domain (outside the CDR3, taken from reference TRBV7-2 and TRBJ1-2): GAGVSQSPSNKVTEKGKDVELRCDPISGHTALYWYRQSLGQGLEFLIYFQGNSAPDKSGLPSDRFSAERTGGSVSTLTIQRTQQEDSAVYLCASSLAEGTGYTFGSGTRLTVV.